The 21 T cell receptor beta chains below were found in one sample sequenced in a study of T cells in localized non-small cell lung cancer. TCRdb's table, derived via immunoSEQ multiplex PCR, lists solely in-frame clones and lacks some. The profile shows more than 50,000 clones, around 86% of them singletons. The material sequenced was peripheral blood, taken before any cancer treatment. All receptors derive from a female donor over 55 with stage II squamous cell lung carcinoma.

This chain connects TRBV5-6 to TRBJ1-4; 8 bases agree with TRBD1. CDR1 is SGHDT, CDR2 YYEEEE, per germline. The CDR3 extends over 15 amino acids. The V and J ends lost 3 bases and 8 bases, in that order; junction bases with no gene match: 9. In nucleotides, the CDR3 is TGTGCCAGCAGCTCCCAGGGGGCTGGGGAAGAAAAACTGTTTTTT. Encoded protein: CASSSQGAGEEKLFF.

This clone was observed a handful of times. The genes are TRBV9 and TRBJ2-2; D may be TRBD1 or TRBD2 (6 bases each). In germline, CDR1 is SGDLS, CDR2 YYNGEE. The CDR3 runs 16 residues. V lost 0 bases and J lost 5, with 14 bases in between. The CDR3 spells CASSVDQGRGTGELFF. DNA of the CDR3: TGTGCCAGCAGCGTAGATCAGGGGCGGGGAACCGGGGAGCTGTTTTTT.

In its sample, this clone was seen once. The V gene is TRBV9, the J gene TRBJ1-6; D gene uncertain. Deletions cut 0 bases from V and 0 bases from J, with 10 bases between. The CDR3 length is 17 residues. Germline V CDR1 and CDR2: SGDLS, YYNGEE. CDR3 region: CASSVDERSSYNSPLHF. CDR3 nucleotide sequence: TGTGCCAGCAGCGTAGACGAGAGGAGCTCCTATAATTCACCCCTCCACTTT.

The chain is built from TRBV25-1 and TRBJ2-7; a possible D gene is TRBD2 (5 bases). The germline V gene encodes CDR1 MGHDK and CDR2 SYGVNS. Trimming removed 4 bases at V and 9 bases at J, with 13 bases between. The CDR3 runs 12 residues. The CDR3 spells CASSGRLRRQYF. The CDR3 coding sequence is TGTGCCAGCAGTGGGAGGTTACGGCGGCAGTACTTC.

The rearrangement links TRBV11-1 to TRBJ2-1; 8 bases fit TRBD1. The CDR3 contains 14 residues. Germline CDR1 and CDR2: SGHAT and FQDESV (reference sequence). The V and J ends lost 7 bases and 7 bases, in that order; junction bases with no gene match: 9. The CDR3 DNA reads as TGTGCCAGCACCCAGGACAGGGAGAATAATGAGCAGTTCTTC. The encoded protein is CASTQDRENNEQFF.

This clone has only one observation. The CDR3 DNA reads as TGTGCCACGGGGACTAGCGGGTACAATGAGCAGTTCTTC. Residues: CATGTSGYNEQFF. The V call is TRBV10-3, the J call TRBJ2-1, with 12 bases aligning to TRBD2. CDR3 length: 13 residues. Germline V lookup: CDR1 ENHRY, CDR2 SYGVKD. V lost 10 bases to trimming and J lost 4 bases; unmatched junction nucleotides: 2.

This chain uses TRBV2 with TRBJ2-1; D remains ambiguous. The CDR3 consists of 18 residues. CDR1 SNHLY and CDR2 FYNNEI come from the germline V gene. V lost 0 bases and J lost 4, with 19 bases in between. This CDR3 is CASSEALKRFPLYNEQFF. The DNA for the CDR3 is TGTGCCAGCAGTGAAGCGCTTAAGAGGTTTCCGTTGTACAATGAGCAGTTCTTC.

The CDR3 DNA reads TGTGCCAGCAGCGCGACAGAAACATCACTTATTTTAGGGGAAGCTTTCTTT. Translating gives CASSATETSLILGEAFF. The chain carries TRBV7-8 and TRBJ1-1; D might be TRBD1 (5 bases). Looked up from germline, CDR1 is SGHVS and CDR2 is FQNEAQ. Deletions cut 5 bases from V and 8 bases from J, with 27 bases between. The CDR3 is 17 amino acids.

The chain is built from TRBV13 and TRBJ1-4; D not resolved. The germline V and J ends were trimmed by 0 bases and 7 bases, with 6 bases remaining between them. This CDR3 comprises 13 residues. Germline-derived CDR1 and CDR2 are PRHDT and FYEKMQ (reference sequence). CDR3: CASSLGVFEKLFF. CDR3 DNA: TGTGCCAGCAGCTTAGGGGTCTTTGAAAAACTGTTTTTT. Full variable domain (rest looked up from reference TRBV13 and TRBJ1-4): AAGVIQSPRHLIKEKRETATLKCYPIPRHDTVYWYQQGPGQDPQFLISFYEKMQSDKGSIPDRFSAQQFSDYHSELNMSSLELGDSALYFCASSLGVFEKLFFGSGTQLSVL.

The rearrangement joins TRBV2 to TRBJ2-7; D gene unclear. This CDR3 has 13 residues. CDR1 and CDR2 (germline): SNHLY, FYNNEI. Between the trimmed V and J ends, which lost 4 bases and 3 bases, there was a span of 10 bases. CDR3 nucleotides: TGTGCCAGCAGTGTTGGGTCAGACTACGAGCAGTACTTC. Its translation is CASSVGSDYEQYF.

The V and J genes are TRBV19 and TRBJ1-2; 7 bases map to TRBD1. V shed 7 bases, J shed 6 bases, and the junction held 11 bases outside the gene matches. This CDR3 spans 14 amino acids. The germline CDR1 and CDR2 sequences are LNHDA and SQIVND (reference sequence). In nucleotides, the CDR3 is TGTGCCAGTACCCCGACAGGGTTGGACGATGGCTACACCTTC. Translating gives CASTPTGLDDGYTF.

The rearrangement uses TRBV19 and TRBJ1-2; 7 bases are shared with TRBD1. The V gene's germline CDR1 is LNHDA and CDR2 SQIVND (reference sequence). V shed 8 bases and J 4 bases; nucleotides not matched to a gene: 7. The CDR3 covers 13 residues. The DNA of the CDR3 is TGTGCCAGTGAGAAGACAGGGCGCTATGGCTACACCTTC. This encodes CASEKTGRYGYTF.

The chain employs TRBV9 and TRBJ1-5; the D gene is possibly TRBD1 (6 bases). CDR1 SGDLS and CDR2 YYNGEE come from the germline V gene. The length of the CDR3 is 15 residues. The ends were cut back, 4 bases at V and 6 bases at J, with 17 bases in the middle. The CDR3 DNA is TGTGCCAGCAGCCTCACCGGAGGGGGGAGTCAGCCCCAGCATTTT. It yields the protein CASSLTGGGSQPQHF.

The chain links TRBV6-5 to TRBJ2-3; perhaps TRBD1 as D (6 bases). The CDR3 has 12 residues. Looked up from germline, CDR1 is MNHEY and CDR2 is SVGAGI. Deletions cut 5 bases from V and 8 bases from J, with 11 bases between. CDR3 loop: CASSLGAGTQYF. CDR3 DNA sequence: TGTGCCAGCAGTCTGGGGGCCGGTACGCAGTATTTT.

The J gene is TRBJ2-2, the V gene TRBV7-8, with D possibly matching TRBD2 (7 bases). In germline, CDR1 is SGHVS, CDR2 FQNEAQ. V was shortened by 1 base and J by 6 bases, with 15 bases between the two germline ends. CDR3 length: 16 residues. CDR3 nucleotides: TGTGCCAGCAGCTTAGTGGGAGGGGGGGCCCCCGGGGAGCTGTTTTTT. This translates into CASSLVGGGAPGELFF.

DNA for the CDR3: TGTGCCAGCAGTACCGGGACAGGGGGTTTGGAGACCCAGTACTTC. Amino acid sequence: CASSTGTGGLETQYF. The chain has TRBV7-9 and TRBJ2-5, with TRBD1 matching over 11 bases. Germline CDR1 SEHNR, CDR2 FQNEAQ (reference sequence). V gave up 6 bases and J gave up 5 bases; unmatched junction bases: 8. This CDR3 has 15 amino acids.

The chain combines TRBV11-2 with TRBJ1-6; a weak D match, TRBD1 (6 bases). V gave up 4 bases and J gave up 4 bases, with 8 bases separating them. Germline V gene lookup returns CDR1 SGHAT and CDR2 FQNNGV. The CDR3 length is 14 residues. CDR3 amino acids: CASSSQGYNSPLHF. CDR3 sequence (DNA): TGTGCCAGCAGCTCTCAGGGGTATAATTCACCCCTCCACTTT.

This rearrangement joins TRBV16 to TRBJ1-2; D call uncertain. V shed 3 bases and J shed 0 bases, with 17 bases lying between them. CDR1 KGHSY and CDR2 FQNENV come from the germline V gene. This CDR3 region has 17 residues. CDR3 loop: CASSHSPRTEANYGYTF. In DNA form, the CDR3 reads TGTGCCAGCAGCCATTCCCCCAGAACAGAAGCTAACTATGGCTACACCTTC. Combining the CDR3 with reference TRBV16 and TRBJ1-2 gives the whole variable domain GEEVAQTPKHLVRGEGQKAKLYCAPIKGHSYVFWYQQVLKNEFKFLISFQNENVFDETGMPKERFSAKCLPNSPCSLEIQATKLEDSAVYFCASSHSPRTEANYGYTFGSGTRLTVV.

The chain carries TRBV27 and TRBJ1-6; 7 nucleotides match TRBD1. V was clipped by 5 bases and J by 10 bases; unmatched bases: 5. Germline V CDR1 and CDR2: MNHEY, SMNVEV (reference sequence). The CDR3 spans 13 residues. The CDR3 bases are TGTGCCAGCAGTGACAGGGAAAGATCACCCCTCCACTTT. Protein sequence: CASSDRERSPLHF.

This chain connects TRBV9 to TRBJ2-7; D is perhaps TRBD1 or TRBD2 (5 bases each). Trimming took off 3 bases at V and 5 bases at J, with 18 bases between the two ends. This CDR3 is 15 amino acids long. Per germline, CDR1 SGDLS and CDR2 YYNGEE. The CDR3 DNA follows: TGTGCCAGCAGCGAATCCGGGACCCGGTTCGACGAGCAGTACTTC. It encodes CASSESGTRFDEQYF.

About this clone: One end of the junction fails to match germline, which may point to a read error. The chain employs TRBV5-8 and TRBJ1-2, with D perhaps TRBD1 (5 bases). Germline lookup yields CDR1 SGHTS and CDR2 YDEGEE. The CDR3 runs 15 residues. The CDR3 DNA sequence: TGTGCCAACAGCTTGTCGACAGAAGACCCCTATGGCTACACCTTC. It is translated as CANSLSTEDPYGYTF.